This T cell receptor (beta chain) was identified during a study of T-cell reconstitution after alpha-beta-depleted transplantation in children (dated by TCRdb to the mid-2010s). Regarding the study in general: Using TCR repertoire profiling, the study quantitatively followed how T-cell immune reconstitution unfolded in children after TCRalphabeta/CD19-depleted allogeneic hematopoietic cell transplantation.

CDR1 and CDR2 are drawn from the germline V gene (reference sequence): LGHDT, YNNKEL. The junction shows trimming of 4 bases on V and 7 bases on J, plus 13 bases between the germline ends. From the cysteine through the phenylalanine, the CDR3 covers 13 amino acids. The only DNA kept is the CDR3, 39 bases in frame from the first base. The investigation overall reported the following: In some patients, the high TCRbeta diversity seen at day 60 was put down to recipient T cells and intrathymic progenitors that had survived conditioning. Over the following months the frequencies of hyperexpanded clones went down, and after one year T-cell counts and TCRbeta diversity were mostly credited to newly produced T cells. About two months after transplant, the apparently early recovery of alphabetaT-cell counts reportedly depended on just several hundred clones that had expanded rapidly and came from non-depleted graft cells.

The label giving this sample's treatment or condition can be read as: allogeneic hematopoietic cell transplantation with graft depleted of TCRalphabeta T cells and CD19 B cells. Transplant recipients were children who received TCRalphabeta/CD19-depleted allogeneic hematopoietic cell grafts. Details on this clonotype: The clone's antigen remains unknown. No qualities accompany the bases; no much larger clone lies one base away.

The library was prepared using PCR. Instrument on record: Illumina HiSeq 2500. To normalize quantification of the TCRbeta repertoire, the TCR libraries were built with molecular barcoding that relied on unique molecular identifiers. TCRdb passed the public sequencing reads through fastp at Q25 and MiXCR, retaining productive beta sequences. Every entry covers one CDR3 protein and lists the most common genes and DNA from its rows. The sample table lists about 610,000 distinct CDR3 sequences, about a quarter of them with a count of one. The biggest ten clones account for 30% to 45% of the sample. The TCR comes from a boy less than two years old with Wiskott-Aldrich syndrome, due to receive a stem cell transplant. The material sequenced was PBMCs, taken before TCRalphabeta/CD19-depleted stem cell transplant. This receptor chain uses TRBV3-1 and TRBJ1-1; a weak D assignment points to TRBD1 (6 bases agree). The DNA sequence is TGTGCCAGCAGCCCGGGCAGGGGTAATGAAGCTTTCTTT. Translated, this is CASSPGRGNEAFF.